Listed below are T cell receptor beta chains from one sample, sequenced in a study of cytotoxic CD8 clonotypes in ibrutinib-treated CLL. Method: immunoSEQ multiplex PCR; TCRdb's copy keeps in-frame clones and lacks some. The sample has around 140,000 clones, around 81% seen once. The sequencing here drew on PBMCs, taken after 36 months of ibrutinib treatment. Source of these receptors: a human donor with chronic lymphocytic leukemia. The CDR3 runs from the conserved cysteine through the conserved F or W. A D gene is named only where the DNA matches it firmly. Clone size is shown for a subset of rows, as once, few, many or a class of expanded clone.

d_call	clone_size	v_call	j_call	cdr3_aa	cdr3_nt
TRBD1	-	TRBV19	TRBJ1-2	CASRLGQRNYGYTF	TGTGCCAGTAGGCTGGGACAGAGAAACTATGGCTACACCTTC
TRBD1	-	TRBV7-8	TRBJ2-7	CASSLSDREYF	TGTGCCAGCAGCTTGAGTGACAGGGAGTACTTC
-	-	TRBV29-1	TRBJ2-5	CSVVSLGETQYF	TGCAGCGTTGTCTCCCTAGGAGAGACCCAGTACTTC
TRBD2	once	TRBV27	TRBJ2-7	CASSLRTSGSYEQYF	TGTGCCAGCAGTCTTAGGACTAGCGGGTCCTACGAGCAGTACTTC
-	-	TRBV5-1	TRBJ2-7	CASSFGAMSYEQYF	TGCGCCAGCAGCTTCGGGGCCATGAGTTACGAGCAGTACTTC
-	-	TRBV15	TRBJ2-7	CATSRGQPYEQYF	TGTGCCACCAGCAGAGGACAGCCCTACGAGCAGTACTTC
-	once	TRBV9	TRBJ1-5	CASSVDSVPQPQHF	TGTGCCAGCAGCGTAGATTCGGTGCCTCAGCCCCAGCATTTT
-	-	TRBV2	TRBJ1-2	CASSEGVGYTF	TGTGCCAGCAGCGAGGGAGTTGGCTACACCTTC
TRBD1	-	TRBV19	TRBJ1-2	CASSPLTGGRGYTF	TGTGCCAGTAGTCCCCTGACAGGGGGTCGCGGCTACACCTTC
-	-	TRBV5-4	TRBJ2-1	CASSSSGAVNEQFF	TGTGCCAGCAGCTCGTCGGGGGCAGTCAATGAGCAGTTCTTC
-	once	TRBV20-1	TRBJ2-7	CSARNRAEQYF	TGCAGTGCTAGAAACAGGGCCGAGCAGTACTTC
-	-	TRBV7-9	TRBJ1-5	CASSLGQADQPQHF	TGTGCCAGCAGCTTAGGACAGGCGGATCAGCCCCAGCATTTT
TRBD1	-	TRBV5-1	TRBJ1-2	CASSLGGQERVYTF	TGCGCCAGCAGCTTGGGGGGACAGGAGAGGGTCTACACCTTC
-	-	TRBV5-4	TRBJ2-1	CASSALWGAGNEQFF	TGTGCCAGCAGCGCATTATGGGGGGCGGGTAATGAGCAGTTCTTC
TRBD1	-	TRBV27	TRBJ2-7	CASRTGADYEQYF	TGTGCCAGCAGAACAGGGGCGGACTACGAGCAGTACTTC
-	few	TRBV7-9	TRBJ1-2	CASSLAPHYGYTF	TGTGCCAGCAGCTTGGCACCCCACTATGGCTACACCTTC